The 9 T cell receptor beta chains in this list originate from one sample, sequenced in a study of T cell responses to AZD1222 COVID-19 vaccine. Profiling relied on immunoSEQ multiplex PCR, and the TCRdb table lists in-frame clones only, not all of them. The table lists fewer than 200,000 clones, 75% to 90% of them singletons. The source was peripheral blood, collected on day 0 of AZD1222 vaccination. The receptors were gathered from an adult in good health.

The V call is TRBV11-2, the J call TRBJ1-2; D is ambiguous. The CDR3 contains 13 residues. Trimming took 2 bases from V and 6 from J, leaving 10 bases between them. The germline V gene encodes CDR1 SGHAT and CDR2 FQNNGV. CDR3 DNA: TGTGCCAGCAGCTTAACACTTACAAATGGCTACACCTTC. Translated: CASSLTLTNGYTF.

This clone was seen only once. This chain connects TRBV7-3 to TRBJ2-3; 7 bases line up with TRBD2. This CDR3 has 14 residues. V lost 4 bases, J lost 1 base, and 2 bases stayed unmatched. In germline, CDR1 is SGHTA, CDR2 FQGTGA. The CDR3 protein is CASSSSGGTDTQYF. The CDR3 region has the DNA TGTGCCAGCAGCTCGAGCGGGGGCACAGATACGCAGTATTTT.

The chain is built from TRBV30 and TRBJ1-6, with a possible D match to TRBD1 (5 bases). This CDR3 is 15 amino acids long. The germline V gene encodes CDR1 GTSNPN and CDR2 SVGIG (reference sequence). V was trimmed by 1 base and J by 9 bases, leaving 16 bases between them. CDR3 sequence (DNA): TGTGCCTGGAGTGGCGGAACAGGACTAATTTCACCCCTCCACTTT. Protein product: CAWSGGTGLISPLHF.

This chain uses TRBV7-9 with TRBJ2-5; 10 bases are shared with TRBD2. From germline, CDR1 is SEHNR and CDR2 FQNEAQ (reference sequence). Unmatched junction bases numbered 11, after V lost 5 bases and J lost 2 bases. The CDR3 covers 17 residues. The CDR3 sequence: CASSRTQGLASQETQYF. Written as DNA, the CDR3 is TGTGCCAGCAGCCGAACCCAGGGACTAGCGAGTCAAGAGACCCAGTACTTC.

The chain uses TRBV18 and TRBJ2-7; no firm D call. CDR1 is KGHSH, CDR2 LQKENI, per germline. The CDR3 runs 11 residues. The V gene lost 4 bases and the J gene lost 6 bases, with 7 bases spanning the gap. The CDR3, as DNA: TGTGCCAGCTCACGGCTGAGCGAGCAGTACTTC. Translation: CASSRLSEQYF. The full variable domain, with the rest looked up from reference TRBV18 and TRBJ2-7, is NAGVMQNPRHLVRRRGQEARLRCSPMKGHSHVYWYRQLPEEGLKFMVYLQKENIIDESGMPKERFSAEFPKEGPSILRIQQVVRGDSAAYFCASSRLSEQYFGPGTRLTVT.

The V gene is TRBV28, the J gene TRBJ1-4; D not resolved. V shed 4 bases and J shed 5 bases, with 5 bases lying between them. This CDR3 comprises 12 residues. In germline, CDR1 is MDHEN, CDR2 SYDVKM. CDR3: CASSSVNEKLFF. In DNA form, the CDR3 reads TGTGCCAGCAGTTCTGTAAATGAAAAACTGTTTTTT.

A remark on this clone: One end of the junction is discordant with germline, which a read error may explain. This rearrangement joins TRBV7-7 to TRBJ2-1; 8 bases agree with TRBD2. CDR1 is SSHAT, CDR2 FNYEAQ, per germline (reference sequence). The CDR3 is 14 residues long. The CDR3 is CASSFVGGADEQFF. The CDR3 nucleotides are TGTGCTAGCAGCTTCGTCGGGGGGGCCGATGAGCAGTTCTTC. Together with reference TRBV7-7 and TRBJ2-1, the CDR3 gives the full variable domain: GAGVSQSPRYKVTKRGQDVTLRCDPISSHATLYWYQQALGQGPEFLTYFNYEAQPDKSGLPSDRFSAERPEGSISTLTIQRTEQRDSAMYRCASSFVGGADEQFFGPGTRLTVL.

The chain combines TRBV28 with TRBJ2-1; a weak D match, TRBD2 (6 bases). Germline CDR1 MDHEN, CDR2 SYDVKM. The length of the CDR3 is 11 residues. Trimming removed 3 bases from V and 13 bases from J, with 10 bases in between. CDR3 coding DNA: TGTGCCAGCAGTTTGCAACTAGCCCAGTTCTTC. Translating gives CASSLQLAQFF.

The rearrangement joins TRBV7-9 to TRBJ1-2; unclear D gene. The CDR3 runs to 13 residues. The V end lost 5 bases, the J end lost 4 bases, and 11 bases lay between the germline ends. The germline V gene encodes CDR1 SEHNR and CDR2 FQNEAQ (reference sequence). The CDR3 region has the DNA TGTGCCAGCAGCATTCCAGCATCCTATGGCTACACCTTC. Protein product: CASSIPASYGYTF.